These T cell receptor beta chains were read from a single sample in a study of metastatic and nonmetastatic thyroid tumors. TCRdb re-analyzed the PCR reads using MiXCR. This table holds under 40,000 clones, about 15% found once. Sequenced material: blood. The receptors were gathered from a female donor with papillary thyroid cancer or a benign thyroid nodule (not recorded which). Some clones in this sample may be carry-over from other donors' samples. The CDR3 runs from the conserved cysteine through the conserved F or W. D genes are given only for firm matches. Some rows mark clone size as missing; the rest say once, few, many or name a class of expanded clone.

cdr3_aa cdr3_nt j_call d_call clone_size v_call
CASSVDRGTEAFF TGTGCCAGCAGTGTTGACAGGGGGACTGAAGCTTTCTTT TRBJ1-1 TRBD1 many TRBV6-1
CASSSGLGANTEAFF TGTGCCAGCAGCTCGGGATTGGGGGCGAACACTGAAGCTTTCTTT TRBJ1-1 NA many TRBV6-1
CASSIRGLGTGELFF TGTGCCAGCAGTATCAGGGGGCTAGGGACCGGGGAGCTGTTTTTT TRBJ2-2 TRBD1 many TRBV27
CASSHGARGNEQFF TGTGCCAGCAGCCACGGGGCCCGGGGCAATGAGCAGTTCTTC TRBJ2-1 NA many TRBV13
CASSVPGQASYEQYF TGTGCCAGCAGTGTACCGGGACAGGCCTCCTACGAGCAGTACTTC TRBJ2-7 TRBD1 many TRBV6-2/TRBV6-3
CASSLLVGGQGGPPLHF TGTGCCAGCAGTTTATTGGTGGGGGGTCAGGGCGGACCACCCCTCCACTTT TRBJ1-6 NA many TRBV27
CASSALNGAKPYEQYF TGTGCCAGTAGTGCGCTCAACGGGGCCAAACCCTACGAGCAGTACTTC TRBJ2-7 NA many TRBV19
CASSLRGSGFSTDTQYF TGTGCCAGCAGTCTCCGGGGGAGCGGTTTTAGCACAGATACGCAGTATTTT TRBJ2-3 NA many TRBV6-6
CASSYQQAYEQYF TGTGCCAGCAGCTACCAACAAGCCTACGAGCAGTACTTC TRBJ2-7 NA many TRBV5-6
CASSYSWDRGYNEQFF TGTGCCAGCAGTTATTCATGGGATAGAGGCTACAATGAGCAGTTCTTC TRBJ2-1 NA few TRBV6-5
CSARVGDVGPQHF TGCAGTGCTAGAGTTGGTGACGTCGGACCCCAGCATTTT TRBJ1-5 NA many TRBV20-1
CSAQWEFRAKNIQYF TGCAGTGCACAATGGGAATTTCGGGCCAAAAACATTCAGTACTTC TRBJ2-4 NA many TRBV20-1
CSASYQVNTEAFF TGCAGTGCTAGTTATCAAGTGAACACTGAAGCTTTCTTT TRBJ1-1 NA NA TRBV20-1
CASSWMSRASGNTIYF TGTGCCAGCAGCTGGATGAGCAGGGCCTCTGGAAACACCATATATTTT TRBJ1-3 NA many TRBV5-8
CASSDRGTSGRANEQFF TGCGCCAGCAGTGACAGGGGGACTAGCGGGAGGGCCAATGAGCAGTTCTTC TRBJ2-1 TRBD2 medium-sized TRBV10-1
CATSRDTLAGASTDTQYF TGTGCCACCAGCAGAGACACCCTAGCGGGGGCGAGCACAGATACGCAGTATTTT TRBJ2-3 TRBD2 many TRBV15
CSAKDGSANTEAFF TGCAGTGCTAAAGACGGGTCGGCGAACACTGAAGCTTTCTTT TRBJ1-1 NA NA TRBV20-1
CASSPRDRGGRGANVPTF TGCGCCAGCAGCCCCCGGGACAGGGGTGGTCGAGGGGCCAACGTCCCGACTTTC TRBJ2-6 TRBD1 NA TRBV5-1
CASMSDRGRVTEAFF TGTGCCAGCATGAGTGACAGGGGCCGGGTCACTGAAGCTTTCTTT TRBJ1-1 TRBD1 few TRBV28
CASSIFGGAGSNTEAFF TGTGCCAGTAGTATCTTTGGGGGCGCGGGATCTAACACTGAAGCTTTCTTT TRBJ1-1 NA many TRBV19
CASSAGHWGGYTF TGTGCCAGCAGTGCGGGACATTGGGGCGGCTACACCTTC TRBJ1-2 NA many TRBV5-6
CASSFLQGGETQYF TGTGCCAGCAGTTTTCTACAGGGGGGAGAGACCCAGTACTTC TRBJ2-5 TRBD1 many TRBV6-1
CASSLRLARNEQFF TGTGCCAGCAGCTTAAGACTAGCACGCAATGAGCAGTTCTTC TRBJ2-1 TRBD2 many TRBV9
CASSRRKPQGWDTEAFF TGTGCCAGCAGCCGACGAAAACCTCAGGGATGGGACACTGAAGCTTTCTTT TRBJ1-1 NA many TRBV11-2
CSARGTLLAFF TGCAGTGCCCGGGGGACATTGTTAGCTTTCTTT TRBJ1-1 NA NA TRBV20-1
CASSIRATALYEQYF TGTGCCAGCAGCATTAGGGCTACAGCATTATACGAGCAGTACTTC TRBJ2-7 NA few TRBV6-1
CASRGALDTDTQYF TGCGCTAGCAGGGGAGCGCTAGACACAGATACGCAGTATTTT TRBJ2-3 NA many TRBV10-1
CASIQVAGSKSEQYF TGTGCCAGCATCCAAGTGGCGGGGTCAAAGTCCGAGCAGTACTTC TRBJ2-7 NA once TRBV3-1
CATSDRLSPDTQYF TGTGCCACCAGTGACCGATTGAGCCCAGATACGCAGTATTTT TRBJ2-3 NA many TRBV24-1
CAISSREGGKETQYF TGTGCCATCAGTTCCCGGGAGGGAGGAAAAGAGACCCAGTACTTC TRBJ2-5 TRBD2 many TRBV10-3
CASSFYGAFDCYTF TGTGCCAGCAGTTTCTATGGGGCATTTGATTGCTACACCTTC TRBJ1-2 NA NA TRBV28
CASSESTGNEKLFF TGCGCCAGCAGTGAGAGTACGGGGAATGAAAAACTGTTTTTT TRBJ1-4 NA many TRBV10-1
CASSAGRDMAEAFF TGTGCCAGCAGCGCCGGTAGGGACATGGCTGAAGCTTTCTTT TRBJ1-1 NA many TRBV11-3
CASSSTSVGKNYNEQFF TGTGCCAGCAGTTCAACTAGCGTCGGCAAGAACTACAATGAGCAGTTCTTC TRBJ2-1 TRBD2 many TRBV27
CSAQDSPGDNYGYTF TGCAGTGCCCAGGACTCGCCTGGGGATAACTATGGCTACACCTTC TRBJ1-2 NA many TRBV20-1
CASSLAGGWGEQYF TGTGCCAGCAGCTTGGCTGGGGGTTGGGGCGAGCAGTACTTC TRBJ2-7 NA many TRBV5-6
CASSLATGRSSYEQYF TGTGCCAGCTCACTGGCGACAGGGAGGAGCTCCTACGAGCAGTACTTC TRBJ2-7 NA many TRBV18
CSARRETGELFF TGCAGTGCTAGGCGGGAGACCGGGGAGCTGTTTTTT TRBJ2-2 TRBD2 few TRBV20-1
CASSAQKGGGPDTQYF TGTGCCAGCAGTGCCCAGAAAGGAGGGGGACCAGATACGCAGTATTTT TRBJ2-3 NA many TRBV6-4
CASTEDSGVLEYSNQPQHF TGTGCCAGTACCGAGGACAGTGGGGTGCTTGAGTATAGCAATCAGCCCCAGCATTTT TRBJ1-5 NA NA TRBV19
CASSPLRARGFKNTEAFF TGTGCCAGCTCACCTCTGAGAGCCAGGGGTTTTAAGAACACTGAAGCTTTCTTT TRBJ1-1 NA many TRBV18
CASIRAGGNEQFF TGTGCCAGTATCCGAGCGGGGGGCAATGAGCAGTTCTTC TRBJ2-1 TRBD2 many TRBV19
CASSVGGMGGSGANVLTF TGTGCCAGCAGCGTAGGTGGGATGGGGGGCTCTGGGGCCAACGTCCTGACTTTC TRBJ2-6 NA few TRBV9
CSARDRVQNQPQHF TGCAGTGCTAGAGATCGGGTACAGAATCAGCCCCAGCATTTT TRBJ1-5 NA many TRBV20-1
CSAPRTPDTQYF TGCAGTGCGCCACGGACACCAGATACGCAGTATTTT TRBJ2-3 NA NA TRBV20-1
CASSQALSSQGHHGYTF TGCGCCAGCAGCCAAGCCCTAAGCTCGCAGGGGCATCATGGCTACACCTTC TRBJ1-2 NA many TRBV4-1
CASSLKGLEFLAGELFF TGTGCCAGCAGCTTGAAGGGACTAGAGTTTTTGGCCGGGGAGCTGTTTTTT TRBJ2-2 TRBD2 many TRBV5-8
CSARAASGSDTQYF TGCAGTGCTAGAGCGGCTAGCGGGAGTGATACGCAGTATTTT TRBJ2-3 TRBD2 NA TRBV20-1
CASSLGDRNYGYTF TGTGCCAGCAGCTTGGGGGACAGGAACTATGGCTACACCTTC TRBJ1-2 TRBD1 many TRBV5-4
CAWSVGESGANVLTF TGTGCCTGGAGTGTAGGTGAATCTGGGGCCAACGTCCTGACTTTC TRBJ2-6 NA NA TRBV30
CASREGGPQHF TGTGCCAGCAGGGAAGGGGGTCCCCAGCATTTT TRBJ1-5 NA many TRBV2
CSVRAGSDTGELFF TGCAGTGTCAGGGCAGGATCCGACACCGGGGAGCTGTTTTTT TRBJ2-2 NA many TRBV20-1
CASSPTVSVAGANVLTF TGCGCCAGCAGCCCGACCGTGAGCGTGGCTGGGGCCAACGTCCTTACTTTC TRBJ2-6 NA NA TRBV5-1
CASSLLRGPVAGVANEQFF TGTGCCAGCAGCCTTTTGAGGGGACCGGTAGCGGGAGTAGCGAATGAGCAGTTCTTC TRBJ2-1 TRBD2 many TRBV13
CATTVDGGDPGELFF TGTGCCACCACGGTCGATGGGGGGGACCCCGGGGAGCTGTTTTTT TRBJ2-2 TRBD2 many TRBV6-1
CSSNELRDIQYF TGCAGTTCCAATGAGCTTCGGGACATTCAGTACTTC TRBJ2-4 NA many TRBV20-1
CVSIPGPDTGELFF TGTGTCAGCATCCCCGGACCAGACACCGGGGAGCTGTTTTTT TRBJ2-2 NA NA TRBV28
CAWKSPGTDSSGQYF TGTGCCTGGAAATCACCCGGGACAGACTCATCTGGCCAGTACTTC TRBJ2-7 TRBD1 many TRBV30
CAWRRVPYEQYF TGTGCCTGGAGAAGGGTTCCCTACGAGCAGTACTTC TRBJ2-7 NA once TRBV30